This T cell receptor beta chain was captured in a study of control samples from healthy donors and cancer patients. The length of the CDR3 is 18 residues. Germline lookup yields CDR1 MNHEY and CDR2 SVGEGT. Trimming cost V 6 bases and J 8 bases; bases outside gene matches: 15. The data were produced by immunoSEQ multiplex PCR, yet TCRdb's version contains in-frame clones alone and is incomplete. The sample consists of roughly 150,000 clones, 92% of them appearing once. The origin of this receptor is a woman aged 30 to 39 in good health. The chain carries TRBV6-2 or TRBV6-3 and TRBJ2-2, with 13 positions matching TRBD2. Material: blood. CDR3 coding DNA: TGTGCCAGCAGCCAAGGAACCGGACTAGCGGGAGTAGCTGGGGAGCTGTTTTTT. This codes for CASSQGTGLAGVAGELFF.